This T cell receptor beta chain is drawn from a study of blood T cell repertoires in COVID-19. The wider study: Sites across the United States, Italy and Spain contributed samples from acute and convalescent COVID-19.

Germline CDR1 and CDR2: SGHNT and YENEEA. Trimming cost V 1 base and J 5 bases, with 14 bases left between them. The CDR3 runs to 16 residues. Recruits, aged roughly 18 to 95 years, lived in 20 to 30 US areas. Sequenced by immunoSEQ multiplex PCR; TCRdb stores in-frame clones only, minus some. The table shows fewer than 250,000 clones, with more than 80% occurring only once. Sample: PBMCs or T cells enriched from blood (not recorded which). The clonotype was recovered from a man aged 45-65 years who had been exposed to COVID-19. V is TRBV11-3 and J is TRBJ1-4; weak D call: TRBD1 (5 bases). In DNA form, the CDR3 reads TGTGCCAGCAGCTTAGGAAAGGGGATTATGAATGAAAAACTGTTTTTT. It is translated as CASSLGKGIMNEKLFF.